The 14 T cell receptor beta chains presented below share a single source sample, sequenced in a study of T-cell memory formation after mild COVID-19. TCRdb recomputed calls from the 5' RACE reads with MiXCR, one row per CDR3 protein. The data hold around 300,000 distinct CDR3 sequences, with approximately 12% observed a single time. The sequencing sample was made of PBMCs or a T cell subset sorted from them (not recorded which). The source of these receptors is a man younger than 30 who had mild COVID-19 (a few samples of this study predate the infection). Cell type and time point are not known.

In its sample, this clonotype was seen a few times. This rearrangement joins TRBV5-1 to TRBJ2-1, with TRBD2 matching over 7 bases. V dropped 3 bases and J dropped 8; count of bases not matched to a gene: 11. Germline assignment: CDR1 SGHRS and CDR2 YFSETQ. The CDR3 length is 15 residues. CDR3 sequence: CASSSLAAATHEQFF. As DNA, the CDR3 is TGCGCCAGCAGCTCGCTAGCGGCGGCTACCCATGAGCAGTTCTTC.

This clonotype was found a few times. The V gene is TRBV7-2, the J gene TRBJ2-1, with TRBD1 identical over 8 bases. With V trimmed by 8 bases and J by 8 bases, 8 bases remained unmatched. There are 13 residues in the CDR3. CDR1 is SGHTA, CDR2 FQGNSA, per germline. CDR3 amino acids: CASEGHRGYEQFF. CDR3 DNA: TGTGCCAGCGAAGGTCACAGGGGGTATGAGCAGTTCTTC. The complete variable domain, with remaining parts taken from reference TRBV7-2 and TRBJ2-1, reads GAGVSQSPSNKVTEKGKDVELRCDPISGHTALYWYRQSLGQGLEFLIYFQGNSAPDKSGLPSDRFSAERTGGSVSTLTIQRTQQEDSAVYLCASEGHRGYEQFFGPGTRLTVL.

The chain employs TRBV28 and TRBJ2-5; the match to TRBD2 covers 12 bases. The CDR3 extends over 16 amino acids. J gave up 4 bases and V 6 bases, and 9 bases lay outside the gene matches. Germline lookup yields CDR1 MDHEN and CDR2 SYDVKM. The CDR3 spells CASSLGLAGFRETQYF. The CDR3 nucleotides are TGTGCCAGCAGCCTCGGACTAGCGGGGTTCCGAGAGACCCAGTACTTC.

In its sample, this clonotype was seen a few times. The V gene is TRBV20-1, the J gene TRBJ2-2; D possibly corresponds to TRBD2 (6 bases). Trimming stripped 1 base from V and 3 bases from J, with 6 bases between. The CDR3 consists of 13 residues. Germline CDR1 reads DFQATT; CDR2 reads SNEGSKA (reference sequence). The CDR3 is CSARAGDTGELFF. CDR3 bases: TGCAGTGCTAGAGCGGGGGACACCGGGGAGCTGTTTTTT.

This clonotype was counted ten times or more. The CDR3 sequence: CASRPSSTDTQYF. DNA of the CDR3: TGCGCCAGCAGACCTTCGAGCACAGATACGCAGTATTTT. This chain links TRBV5-1 with TRBJ2-3; D unclear. Trimming shortened V by 5 bases and J by 0 bases, and 7 bases separated the two germline ends. CDR3 length: 13 residues. Looked up from germline, CDR1 is SGHRS and CDR2 is YFSETQ.

This clonotype was found many times. The rearrangement uses TRBV24-1 and TRBJ1-5; D perhaps matches TRBD1 (5 bases). CDR3 length equals 13 residues. The V end was cut by 3 bases, the J end by 5 bases, with 7 bases between. Germline assignment: CDR1 KGHDR and CDR2 SFDVKD. Here the CDR3 reads CATSDGGYQPQHF. The CDR3 DNA sequence: TGTGCCACCAGTGATGGGGGGTATCAGCCCCAGCATTTT.

The chain has TRBV4-3 and TRBJ2-7; TRBD1 might be the D (6 bases). The CDR3 has 13 amino acids. CDR1 is LGHNA, CDR2 YSLEER, per germline. Trimming left V 0 bases short and J 10 bases short, with 13 bases between. CDR3 sequence: CASSQDLAGDQYV. CDR3 bases: TGCGCCAGCAGCCAAGATCTGGCAGGGGATCAGTACGTC.

The rearrangement links TRBV11-2 to TRBJ1-2, with 7 bases fitting TRBD1. The CDR3 runs to 13 residues. With V trimmed by 7 bases and J by 8 bases, 10 bases remained unmatched. Germline V lookup: CDR1 SGHAT, CDR2 FQNNGV. The chain's CDR3 is CASTPGQINGYTF. The CDR3 DNA reads as TGTGCCAGCACCCCGGGACAGATTAACGGCTACACCTTC.

This clonotype was recorded a few times. The chain recombines TRBV6-5 with TRBJ2-7; D gene uncertain. Germline CDR1 is MNHEY and CDR2 is SVGAGI. Trimming took off 1 base at V and 3 bases at J, with 7 bases between the two ends. The CDR3 consists of 13 residues. CDR3 sequence: CASSYYLGYEQYF. As DNA, the CDR3 is TGTGCCAGCAGTTACTACCTCGGCTACGAGCAGTACTTC.

This clonotype turned up a few times. The chain carries TRBV20-1 and TRBJ2-4, with D unclear. This CDR3 contains 14 residues. The germline V and J ends were trimmed by 6 bases and 3 bases, with 15 bases remaining between them. Germline assignment: CDR1 DFQATT and CDR2 SNEGSKA (reference sequence). DNA for the CDR3: TGCAGTGCCCTCCATATAATTTACAAAAACATTCAGTACTTC. Translating gives CSALHIIYKNIQYF.

This clonotype was seen a handful of times. The chain employs TRBV2 and TRBJ2-1, with 7 bases fitting TRBD1. With 7 bases clipped from V and 9 bases from J, the junction kept 3 bases outside the gene matches. The V gene's germline CDR1 is SNHLY and CDR2 FYNNEI. The CDR3 length is 11 residues. Written as DNA, the CDR3 is TGTGCCAGCACAAGGGGGCCTGAGCAGTTCTTC. Protein product: CASTRGPEQFF.

The gene calls are TRBV3-1 and TRBJ1-1; D call uncertain. In germline, CDR1 is LGHDT, CDR2 YNNKEL (reference sequence). The CDR3 is 14 amino acids. V was clipped by 5 bases and J by 5 bases, with 15 bases between them. As DNA, the CDR3 is TGTGCCAGCAGCAGTTCAAGGGCGAGGACTGAAGCTTTCTTT. Translating gives CASSSSRARTEAFF.

This chain links TRBV7-2 with TRBJ2-7, with 7 bases lining up with TRBD2. The J segment lost 2 bases and the V segment lost 1 base, leaving 8 bases of the junction unmatched. Germline lookup yields CDR1 SGHTA and CDR2 FQGNSA. The CDR3 is 16 amino acids. As DNA, the CDR3 is TGTGCCAGCAGCTTAGATGCCGGGACTACCGCCTACGAGCAGTACTTC. Translating it yields CASSLDAGTTAYEQYF.

In its sample, this clonotype was seen a few times. The V and J genes are TRBV7-9 and TRBJ2-1, with 8 bases lining up with TRBD2. Looked up from germline, CDR1 is SEHNR and CDR2 is FQNEAQ (reference sequence). CDR3 length: 16 amino acids. Trimming removed 5 bases from V and 2 bases from J; junction bases left unmatched: 8. Here the CDR3 DNA reads TGTGCCAGCAGCGCCCAGCGGGGGACCACCTACAATGAGCAGTTCTTC. It yields the protein CASSAQRGTTYNEQFF.